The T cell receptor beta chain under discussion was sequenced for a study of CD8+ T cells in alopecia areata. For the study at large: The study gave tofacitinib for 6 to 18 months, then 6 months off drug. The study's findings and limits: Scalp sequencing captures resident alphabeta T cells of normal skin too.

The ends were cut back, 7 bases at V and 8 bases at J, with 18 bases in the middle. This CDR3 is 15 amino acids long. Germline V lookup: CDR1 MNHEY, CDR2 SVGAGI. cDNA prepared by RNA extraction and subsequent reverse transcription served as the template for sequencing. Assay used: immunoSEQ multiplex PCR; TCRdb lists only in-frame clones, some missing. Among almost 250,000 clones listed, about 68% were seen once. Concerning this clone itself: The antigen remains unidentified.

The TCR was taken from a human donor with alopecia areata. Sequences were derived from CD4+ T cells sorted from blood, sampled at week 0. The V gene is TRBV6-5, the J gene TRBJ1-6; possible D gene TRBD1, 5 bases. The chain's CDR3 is CASTYTSTAYSPLHF. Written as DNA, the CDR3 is TGTGCCAGCACCTACACATCGACAGCCTATTCACCCCTCCACTTT.